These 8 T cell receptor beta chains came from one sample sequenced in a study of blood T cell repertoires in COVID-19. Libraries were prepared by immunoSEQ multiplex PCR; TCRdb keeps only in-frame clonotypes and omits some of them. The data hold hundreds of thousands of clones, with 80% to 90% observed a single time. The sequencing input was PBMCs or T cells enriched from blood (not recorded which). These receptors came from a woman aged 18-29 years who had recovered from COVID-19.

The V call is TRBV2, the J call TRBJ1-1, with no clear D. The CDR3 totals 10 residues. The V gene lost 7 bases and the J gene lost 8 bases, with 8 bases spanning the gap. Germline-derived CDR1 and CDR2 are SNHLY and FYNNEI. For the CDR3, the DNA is TGTGCCAGCACGAAGAGCGAAGCTTTCTTT. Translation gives CASTKSEAFF. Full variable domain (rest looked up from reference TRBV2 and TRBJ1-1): EPEVTQTPSHQVTQMGQEVILRCVPISNHLYFYWYRQILGQKVEFLVSFYNNEISEKSEIFDDQFSVERPDGSNFTLKIRSTKLEDSAMYFCASTKSEAFFGQGTRLTVV.

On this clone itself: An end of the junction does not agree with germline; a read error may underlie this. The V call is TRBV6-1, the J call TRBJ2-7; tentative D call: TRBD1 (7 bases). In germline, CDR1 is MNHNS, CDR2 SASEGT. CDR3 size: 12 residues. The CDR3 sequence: CASSEVEGASRF. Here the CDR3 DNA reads TGTGCCAGCAGTGAAGTGGAGGGGGCGAGTCGCTTC.

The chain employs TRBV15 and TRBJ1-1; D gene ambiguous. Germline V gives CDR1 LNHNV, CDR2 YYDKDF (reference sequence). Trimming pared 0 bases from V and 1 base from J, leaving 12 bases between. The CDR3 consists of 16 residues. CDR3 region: CATSRDQPQANTEAFF. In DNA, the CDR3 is TGTGCCACCAGCAGAGATCAACCTCAGGCGAACACTGAAGCTTTCTTT.

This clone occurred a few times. The CDR3 region is CASSYSIVRTSGYNEQFF. The CDR3 nucleotides are TGTGCCAGCAGTTACTCGATAGTGCGGACTAGCGGTTACAATGAGCAGTTCTTC. J is TRBJ2-1 and V is TRBV6-2 or TRBV6-3; TRBD2 matches 10 bases. The CDR3 spans 18 residues. J lost 4 bases, V lost 0 bases, and 9 bases had no gene match. The V gene's germline CDR1 is MNHEY and CDR2 SVGEGT.

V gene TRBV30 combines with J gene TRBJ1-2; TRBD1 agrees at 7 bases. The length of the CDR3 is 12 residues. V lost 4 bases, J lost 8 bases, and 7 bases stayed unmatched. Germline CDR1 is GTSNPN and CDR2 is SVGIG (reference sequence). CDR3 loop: CAWTRQGGGYTF. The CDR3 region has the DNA TGTGCCTGGACCAGACAGGGTGGGGGCTACACCTTC.

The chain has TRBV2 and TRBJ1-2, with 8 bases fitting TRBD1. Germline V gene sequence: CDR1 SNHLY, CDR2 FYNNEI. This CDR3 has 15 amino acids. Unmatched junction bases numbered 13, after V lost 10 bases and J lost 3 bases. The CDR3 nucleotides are TGTGCCATCGGACAGGGACTTACTATCGACTATGGCTACACCTTC. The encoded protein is CAIGQGLTIDYGYTF.

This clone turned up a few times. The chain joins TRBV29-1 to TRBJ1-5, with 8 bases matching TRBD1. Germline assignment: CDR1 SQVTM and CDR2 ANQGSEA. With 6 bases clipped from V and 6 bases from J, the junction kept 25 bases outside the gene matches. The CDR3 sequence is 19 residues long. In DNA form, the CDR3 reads TGCAGCGTAGCGAGACAGGGGTGGGCGGAGGTCGATGCTAGTCAGCCCCAGCATTTT. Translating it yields CSVARQGWAEVDASQPQHF.

The CDR3 bases are TGTGCCAGCAGCTTAGGGGGACAGGGTAACACCGGGGAGCTGTTTTTT. Its protein product is CASSLGGQGNTGELFF. The gene calls are TRBV7-6 and TRBJ2-2; TRBD1 matches at 9 bases. Unmatched junction bases numbered 2, after V lost 1 base and J lost 2 bases. Germline assignment: CDR1 SGHVS and CDR2 FNYEAQ. The CDR3 has 16 residues.